This T cell receptor (beta chain) was found in a study of patients and donors after allogeneic stem cell transplantation. TCRdb re-analysed the RT-PCR reads in MiXCR, keeping a single row per CDR3 protein. The sample has 800,000 to 1,000,000 distinct CDR3 sequences; about 20% are singletons. The germline gives CDR1 MNHNS, CDR2 SASEGT. The CDR3 is made up of 15 amino acids. After removal of 6 bases from V and 3 bases from J, the junction contained 4 bases not matched to a gene. Input material: blood, either unsorted or a sorted T cell fraction (not recorded which). V is TRBV6-1 and J is TRBJ2-3, with 12 bases fitting TRBD1. This TCR was sampled from a human donor who was either an allogeneic HSCT recipient or a stem cell or donor lymphocyte infusion donor (not recorded which). It is not recorded whose cells these are; they may come from a transplant donor. CDR3 DNA: TGTGCCAGCAGGGGGGGACAGGGGGCTACAGATACGCAGTATTTT. The encoded protein is CASRGGQGATDTQYF.